The 5 T cell receptor beta chains given below trace back to one sample, sequenced in a study of identical twins. TCRdb itself ran the 5' RACE reads through MiXCR, one entry per CDR3 protein. The sample shows approximately 220,000 distinct CDR3 sequences, under 10% of them seen only once. The sample was also reused in another study, on yellow fever vaccine responses in identical twins.

The sample taken for sequencing was memory (CD45RO+) T cells sorted from blood. These receptors originate from a woman aged 18-29 years in good health.

This clonotype was seen only a few times. The chain combines TRBV27 with TRBJ2-7; D remains unclear. The CDR3 has 13 amino acids. Germline assignment: CDR1 MNHEY and CDR2 SMNVEV (reference sequence). Trimming took 5 bases from V and 3 from J, leaving 11 bases between them. The CDR3 nucleotides are TGTGCCAGCAGTGATGGGCCTCTCTACGAGCAGTACTTC. This encodes CASSDGPLYEQYF.

The gene calls are TRBV30 and TRBJ2-3; D possibly corresponds to TRBD1 (6 bases). CDR1 and CDR2 (germline): GTSNPN, SVGIG (reference sequence). The CDR3 runs 13 residues. V lost 3 bases and J 1 base, leaving 8 bases between the germline ends. Here the CDR3 DNA reads TGTGCCTGGAGGAGACAGGGCACAGATACGCAGTATTTT. Its translation: CAWRRQGTDTQYF.

This rearrangement joins TRBV2 to TRBJ2-3; 7 nucleotides align to TRBD2. Germline values: CDR1 SNHLY, CDR2 FYNNEI. V trimming: 7 bases; J trimming: 0 bases; junction bases outside the gene matches: 7. This CDR3 is 15 amino acids long. The CDR3 spells CASTASGYSTDTQYF. Here the CDR3 DNA reads TGTGCCAGCACGGCTAGCGGCTATAGCACAGATACGCAGTATTTT. Based on the CDR3 plus reference TRBV2 and TRBJ2-3, the full variable domain is EPEVTQTPSHQVTQMGQEVILRCVPISNHLYFYWYRQILGQKVEFLVSFYNNEISEKSEIFDDQFSVERPDGSNFTLKIRSTKLEDSAMYFCASTASGYSTDTQYFGPGTRLTVL.

This clonotype was seen more than once but under ten times. This chain joins TRBV20-1 and TRBJ1-2, with TRBD1 matching 11 bases. With 5 bases clipped from V and 4 bases from J, the junction kept 6 bases outside the gene matches. Per germline, CDR1 DFQATT and CDR2 SNEGSKA (reference sequence). This CDR3 comprises 14 residues. The CDR3 DNA follows: TGCAGTGCTTTGGACAGGGGGCAAACCTATGGCTACACCTTC. Its protein is CSALDRGQTYGYTF.

At least ten counts were recorded for this clonotype. V usage is TRBV7-9 and J usage is TRBJ1-2, with a possible D match to TRBD1 (5 bases). Germline V gives CDR1 SEHNR, CDR2 FQNEAQ (reference sequence). Between the trimmed V and J ends, which lost 3 bases and 4 bases, there was a span of 9 bases. The CDR3 loop spans 13 amino acids. The CDR3 region is CASSFARAYGYTF. The DNA for the CDR3 is TGTGCCAGCAGCTTCGCCAGGGCCTATGGCTACACCTTC.